This section outlines one T cell receptor (beta chain) sequence together with its context. In the source study's methods: It was from reference gene primer amplification that nucleated cell counts were estimated. Profiled with immunoSEQ multiplex PCR; TCRdb holds only in-frame clones, not every one. The V and J calls and the clone size are those of that table, but D and trimming were determined from the DNA. The repertoire has 200,000 to 250,000 clones, 65% to 90% of them found once; the top ten carry 2% to 3%. This sample stems from a study of blood T cell repertoires in COVID-19. Germline CDR1 LGHNA, CDR2 YNFKEQ. V shed 2 bases and J shed 1 base, with 11 bases lying between them. CDR3 length: 15 residues.

The sequence was obtained from a woman between 65 and 79 years old with COVID-19, enrolled during active disease. The rearrangement links TRBV4-2 to TRBJ2-5; D might be TRBD1 (5 bases). The specimen sequenced was peripheral blood. CDR3 loop: CASSQIGATQETQYF. The CDR3 DNA sequence: TGTGCCAGCAGCCAAATAGGGGCTACCCAAGAGACCCAGTACTTC.